These T cell receptor beta chains were read from a single sample in a study of cytomegalovirus exposure and HLA in healthy donors. Clones were sequenced by immunoSEQ multiplex PCR, and TCRdb holds only the in-frame ones, with some missing. The sample records 100,000 or so clones, around 74% being singletons. The material sequenced was PBMCs. The receptors come from a man younger than 40 in good health and CMV-seropositive. Each CDR3 is given with its conserved first and last residue. The D gene is left open where the match is weak. Only part of the rows carry a size: once, few, many, or a class if the clone is expanded.

>.|12|TRBV7-2|TRBJ2-3|.
TGTGCCAGCAGCTCGTTCACAGATACGCAGTATTTT
CASSSFTDTQYF
>TRBD2|13|TRBV2|TRBJ2-1|.
TGTGCCAGCACTTTGGGGGGGTACAATGAGCAGTTCTTC
CASTLGGYNEQFF
>.|15|TRBV9|TRBJ1-4|.
TGTGCCAGCAGCGTAGGGGGAGGGGCTAATGAAAAACTGTTTTTT
CASSVGGGANEKLFF
>.|13|TRBV15|TRBJ1-2|.
TGTGCCACCAGCAGAGACGGGGTGTTGAGCTACACCTTC
CATSRDGVLSYTF
>.|17|TRBV7-2|TRBJ1-1|.
TGTGCCAGCAGCCCGGCGTCGACAGGCGCAACGAACACTGAAGCTTTCTTT
CASSPASTGATNTEAFF
>.|17|TRBV18|TRBJ1-1|.
TGTGCCAGCTCATCCCTACCAAGACAGGAAATGAACACTGAAGCTTTCTTT
CASSSLPRQEMNTEAFF
>.|15|TRBV6-4|TRBJ2-1|.
TGTGCCAGCAGTGATAAGTGGGGCGAGTTGAATGAGCAGTTCTTC
CASSDKWGELNEQFF
>TRBD1|15|TRBV5-4|TRBJ2-5|.
TGTGCCAGCAGCACGACAGGGGTAGGGCAAGAGACCCAGTACTTC
CASSTTGVGQETQYF
>TRBD2|15|TRBV18|TRBJ2-1|.
TGTGCCAGCTCACGGACTAGCGGGGGGGCCAATGAGCAGTTCTTC
CASSRTSGGANEQFF
>.|15|TRBV6-4|TRBJ2-1|.
TGTGCCAGCAGTGACGCTGGGACACCGTCTAATGAGCAGTTCTTC
CASSDAGTPSNEQFF
>TRBD1|15|TRBV18|TRBJ1-6|.
TGTGCCAGCTCACCATTTGGACAGGAGGATTCACCCCTCCACTTT
CASSPFGQEDSPLHF
>.|13|TRBV15|TRBJ2-1|once
TGTGCCACCAGCAGCATGGCCAGAAATGAGCAGTTCTTC
CATSSMARNEQFF
>TRBD2|14|TRBV5-1|TRBJ2-3|.
TGCGCCAGCAGTCGGGGGGAGATCACAGATACGCAGTATTTT
CASSRGEITDTQYF
>TRBD2|15|TRBV6-4|TRBJ2-3|few
TGTGCCAGCAGTGACTCGGGGGGGAGCACAGATACGCAGTATTTT
CASSDSGGSTDTQYF
>TRBD2|16|TRBV6-6|TRBJ2-2|.
TGTGCCAGCAGTGGTCTAGCGGGGGGGTTCACCGGGGAGCTGTTTTTT
CASSGLAGGFTGELFF
>TRBD1|14|TRBV4-1|TRBJ1-2|few
TGCGCCAGCAGCCAGCAGGACAGGGCTGATGGCTACACCTTC
CASSQQDRADGYTF
>TRBD1|15|TRBV6-1|TRBJ1-1|.
TGTGCCAGCCCATTCCAGGGGGTATGGGACACTGAAGCTTTCTTT
CASPFQGVWDTEAFF
>.|14|TRBV29-1|TRBJ2-2|.
TGCAGCGTTGAATTGGCACGGGGGACCGGGGAGCTGTTTTTT
CSVELARGTGELFF
>TRBD1|14|TRBV6-6|TRBJ2-3|once
TGTGCCAGCCTCCGGGACAGGCCTACAGATACGCAGTATTTT
CASLRDRPTDTQYF
>.|14|TRBV30|TRBJ1-6|.
TGTGCCTGGAGTGTACTGGGGGGAGATTCACCCCTCCACTTT
CAWSVLGGDSPLHF
>TRBD1|18|TRBV28|TRBJ1-5|.
TGTGCCAGCAGCAACGAACAGGGGAAGTATATTAGCAATCAGCCCCAGCATTTT
CASSNEQGKYISNQPQHF
>.|14|TRBV13|TRBJ1-2|.
TGTGCCAGCAGTCCGATCCCGACAGCAGATGGCTACACCTTC
CASSPIPTADGYTF
>.|15|TRBV18|TRBJ1-4|.
TGTGCCAGCTCACCATGGCCAGGGGCTAATGAAAAACTGTTTTTT
CASSPWPGANEKLFF
>.|14|TRBV9|TRBJ1-4|.
TGTGCCAGCAGCGCCAGAGAGGAAGATGAAAAACTGTTTTTT
CASSAREEDEKLFF
>.|15|TRBV15|TRBJ1-6|.
TGTGCCACCAGCAGAGATGGTTCGGGGAATTCACCCCTCCACTTT
CATSRDGSGNSPLHF
>TRBD1|15|TRBV5-1|TRBJ2-1|.
TGCGCCAGCAGGACTACAGGGGGCCCCTACAATGAGCAGTTCTTC
CASRTTGGPYNEQFF
>.|12|TRBV5-1|TRBJ1-2|.
TGCGCCAGCAGCCGGGGGGCGGACGGCTACACCTTC
CASSRGADGYTF